One and the same sample provided the 13 T cell receptor beta chains below, sequenced in a study of cytomegalovirus exposure and HLA in healthy donors listed by TCRdb under 2017. Library preparation employed the immunoSEQ multiplex PCR assay. The source is immuneACCESS, and TCRdb retained only in-frame sequences with V and J called. Part of the clones is not carried over; for the studies checked, unresolved V genes explain less than half of this, and the remainder is unexplained. This sample holds fewer than 150,000 clones; almost 90% were observed only once. The top ten constitute almost 8% of the sample. Sequencing was carried out using PBMCs. Receptor source: a woman in her late teens or twenties in good health and CMV-seropositive.

The chain combines TRBV7-6 with TRBJ1-4; D perhaps matches TRBD1 (6 bases). The CDR3 sequence is 16 residues long. Germline V CDR1 and CDR2: SGHVS, FNYEAQ. Trimming stripped 2 bases from V and 4 bases from J, with 14 bases between. The CDR3 is CASSLYEGHRNEKLFF. The CDR3 DNA reads as TGTGCCAGCAGCTTATATGAGGGACACCGTAATGAAAAACTGTTTTTT.

The genes are TRBV15 and TRBJ1-2, with D perhaps TRBD1 (5 bases). This CDR3 has 12 residues. Trimming cost V 1 base and J 13 bases, with 13 bases left between them. Germline V gene sequence: CDR1 LNHNV, CDR2 YYDKDF (reference sequence). This chain's CDR3 is CATSRGAGGFTF. The CDR3 DNA follows: TGTGCCACCAGCAGAGGGGCCGGGGGGTTCACCTTC.

The chain joins TRBV19 to TRBJ1-6; weak D call: TRBD1 (6 bases). In germline, CDR1 is LNHDA, CDR2 SQIVND (reference sequence). The V end was cut by 5 bases, the J end by 6 bases, with 11 bases between. This CDR3 has 14 residues. Here the CDR3 reads CASSRGQTNSPLHF. CDR3 nucleotide sequence: TGTGCCAGTAGTCGGGGACAAACTAATTCACCCCTCCACTTT.

The rearrangement uses TRBV28 and TRBJ1-2; the match to TRBD1 covers 7 bases. The germline CDR1 and CDR2 sequences are MDHEN and SYDVKM. The J segment lost 5 bases and the V segment lost 3 bases, leaving 6 bases of the junction unmatched. There are 14 residues in the CDR3. CDR3 bases: TGTGCCAGCAGTTTCTCGGGACAGATATATGGCTACACCTTC. As protein: CASSFSGQIYGYTF.

This chain connects TRBV5-1 to TRBJ2-1; D possibly corresponds to TRBD2 (7 bases). V gave up 0 bases and J gave up 5 bases, with 18 bases separating them. The length of the CDR3 is 17 residues. From germline, CDR1 is SGHRS and CDR2 YFSETQ. The CDR3 DNA reads as TGCGCCAGCAGCTTGGCTCCGGGGGGCCCTGGACACAATGAGCAGTTCTTC. The encoded protein is CASSLAPGGPGHNEQFF.

The rearrangement joins TRBV7-2 to TRBJ2-1; 11 bases are a match to TRBD2. J was trimmed by 14 bases and V by 5 bases; bases with no gene match: 8. Germline V gene data show CDR1 as SGHTA and CDR2 as FQGNSA. The CDR3 length is 13 residues. The CDR3 DNA sequence: TGTGCCAGCAGCGACTCTCTAGCGGGAGGAAAGTTCTTC. This translates into CASSDSLAGGKFF.

This chain links TRBV15 with TRBJ2-1; a weak D match, TRBD2 (6 bases). V lost 6 bases and J lost 5, with 14 bases in between. This CDR3 contains 14 residues. Per germline, CDR1 LNHNV and CDR2 YYDKDF (reference sequence). Written as DNA, the CDR3 is TGTGCCACCAGGAGCTGGACGGGAGACAATGAGCAGTTCTTC. Amino acids: CATRSWTGDNEQFF.

This chain joins TRBV9 and TRBJ2-2; TRBD2 matches 8 bases. CDR3 length equals 15 residues. Trimming cost V 0 bases and J 6 bases; bases outside gene matches: 4. Germline assignment: CDR1 SGDLS and CDR2 YYNGEE. In nucleotides, the CDR3 is TGTGCCAGCAGCGTAGTTGCGGGAGGCGCCGGGGAGCTGTTTTTT. The encoded protein is CASSVVAGGAGELFF.

The chain recombines TRBV7-3 with TRBJ2-2; TRBD1 agrees at 7 bases. Looked up from germline, CDR1 is SGHTA and CDR2 is FQGTGA. Trimming removed 1 base from V and 4 bases from J; junction bases left unmatched: 0. This CDR3 is 14 amino acids long. The CDR3: CASSLKGATGELFF. CDR3 sequence (DNA): TGTGCCAGCAGCTTAAAGGGGGCCACCGGGGAGCTGTTTTTT.

The CDR3 DNA follows: TGTGCCAGCTCATCCCAGGGGGCCGAGAACACTGAAGCTTTCTTT. This encodes CASSSQGAENTEAFF. The rearrangement joins TRBV18 to TRBJ1-1; 8 bases map to TRBD1. The junction had 6 bases not matched to a gene; V was cut back by 5 bases and J by 1 base. Germline V gives CDR1 KGHSH, CDR2 LQKENI. The CDR3 is made up of 15 amino acids.

The genes are TRBV5-1 and TRBJ2-1; 7 bases line up with TRBD2. This CDR3 has 16 amino acids. The V gene end was trimmed by 0 bases and the J gene end by 2 bases; junction bases not matched to a gene: 5. Looked up from germline, CDR1 is SGHRS and CDR2 is YFSETQ. CDR3 nucleotide sequence: TGCGCCAGCAGCTTGGGGTGGGAGGGCGCCTACAATGAGCAGTTCTTC. Protein sequence: CASSLGWEGAYNEQFF.

This sequence joins TRBV4-1 and TRBJ2-6; maybe TRBD1 (5 bases). V was cut by 2 bases and J by 3 bases, with 14 bases left in between. This CDR3 is built from 17 residues. The germline V gene encodes CDR1 MGHRA and CDR2 YSYEKL. The chain's CDR3 is CASSQKTASYGANVLTF. CDR3 nucleotides: TGCGCCAGCAGCCAAAAGACAGCCAGCTATGGGGCCAACGTCCTGACTTTC.

This clone was detected a few times. The V and J genes are TRBV6-5 and TRBJ2-7; 11 nucleotides agree with TRBD1. Looked up from germline, CDR1 is MNHEY and CDR2 is SVGAGI. The CDR3 length is 13 residues. V lost 6 bases to trimming and J lost 7 bases; unmatched junction nucleotides: 5. This CDR3 reads CASSGQGAQEQYF. CDR3 in DNA: TGTGCCAGCAGCGGACAGGGGGCTCAAGAGCAGTACTTC.